Below, 7 T cell receptor beta chains from the same sample are listed, as sequenced in a study of blood T cell repertoires in COVID-19. Assay used: immunoSEQ multiplex PCR; TCRdb lists only in-frame clones, some missing. The sample holds 20,000 to 25,000 clones, around 90% seen once. The sample was peripheral blood. The receptors originated from a woman between 70 and 85 years old with active COVID-19.

The chain combines TRBV2 with TRBJ2-7, with a tentative D call TRBD2 (5 bases). Per the germline V gene, CDR1 is SNHLY and CDR2 is FYNNEI. V lost 4 bases and J 2 bases, leaving 12 bases between the germline ends. This CDR3 comprises 14 residues. The CDR3 sequence: CASSGGGFPYEQYF. The CDR3 coding sequence is TGTGCCAGCAGTGGAGGAGGTTTCCCCTACGAGCAGTACTTC.

This clone was observed a single time. The J gene is TRBJ1-2, the V gene TRBV4-1, with D possibly TRBD1 on 6 matching bases. V lost 2 bases to trimming and J lost 4 bases, with 14 bases between them. This CDR3 has 15 amino acids. Germline assignment: CDR1 MGHRA and CDR2 YSYEKL. The CDR3 here is CASSQLGQTIYGYTF. CDR3 DNA: TGCGCCAGCAGCCAACTAGGACAGACAATCTATGGCTACACCTTC.

As to this clone: The junction shows a germline mismatch at one end, possibly a read error. The chain employs TRBV7-7 and TRBJ2-2, with D tentatively TRBD1 (6 bases). The CDR3 extends over 14 amino acids. The germline CDR1 and CDR2 sequences are SSHAT and FNYEAQ (reference sequence). CDR3 nucleotide sequence: TGTGCTAGCAGCTACAGGGAGAACACCGGGGAGCTGTTTTTT. Residues: CASSYRENTGELFF.

The chain links TRBV7-8 to TRBJ2-3; a weak D match, TRBD2 (5 bases). Trimming took 3 bases from V and 6 from J, leaving 16 bases between them. The V gene's germline CDR1 is SGHVS and CDR2 FQNEAQ. The CDR3 length is 15 residues. CDR3 in amino acids: CASSFGLARQDTQYF. The CDR3 DNA follows: TGTGCCAGCAGCTTCGGGCTAGCCAGGCAGGATACGCAGTATTTT.

The V and J genes are TRBV19 and TRBJ1-2, with D possibly matching TRBD1 (6 bases). Germline values: CDR1 LNHDA, CDR2 SQIVND (reference sequence). The V end was cut by 5 bases, the J end by 5 bases, with 12 bases between. The CDR3 covers 13 residues. Here the CDR3 DNA reads TGTGCCAGTAGTCCCCAGGGGCCATATGGCTACACCTTC. Protein sequence: CASSPQGPYGYTF.

V and J are TRBV5-4 and TRBJ2-5; TRBD2 is a possible D gene (6 bases). V was clipped by 0 bases and J by 2 bases, with 11 bases between them. The germline V gene encodes CDR1 SGHNT and CDR2 YYREEE (reference sequence). The length of the CDR3 is 15 residues. CDR3 DNA sequence: TGTGCCAGCAGCTTGGAAGGGCGGGGACAAGAGACCCAGTACTTC. It yields the protein CASSLEGRGQETQYF.

V usage is TRBV6-6 and J usage is TRBJ2-7; 8 bases align to TRBD1. Per germline, CDR1 MNHNY and CDR2 SVGAGI (reference sequence). This CDR3 has 15 amino acids. J lost 0 bases, V lost 6 bases, and 7 bases had no gene match. The CDR3 sequence is CASRRPGQVSYEQYF. The CDR3 nucleotides are TGTGCCAGCAGGAGGCCGGGACAGGTCTCCTACGAGCAGTACTTC.